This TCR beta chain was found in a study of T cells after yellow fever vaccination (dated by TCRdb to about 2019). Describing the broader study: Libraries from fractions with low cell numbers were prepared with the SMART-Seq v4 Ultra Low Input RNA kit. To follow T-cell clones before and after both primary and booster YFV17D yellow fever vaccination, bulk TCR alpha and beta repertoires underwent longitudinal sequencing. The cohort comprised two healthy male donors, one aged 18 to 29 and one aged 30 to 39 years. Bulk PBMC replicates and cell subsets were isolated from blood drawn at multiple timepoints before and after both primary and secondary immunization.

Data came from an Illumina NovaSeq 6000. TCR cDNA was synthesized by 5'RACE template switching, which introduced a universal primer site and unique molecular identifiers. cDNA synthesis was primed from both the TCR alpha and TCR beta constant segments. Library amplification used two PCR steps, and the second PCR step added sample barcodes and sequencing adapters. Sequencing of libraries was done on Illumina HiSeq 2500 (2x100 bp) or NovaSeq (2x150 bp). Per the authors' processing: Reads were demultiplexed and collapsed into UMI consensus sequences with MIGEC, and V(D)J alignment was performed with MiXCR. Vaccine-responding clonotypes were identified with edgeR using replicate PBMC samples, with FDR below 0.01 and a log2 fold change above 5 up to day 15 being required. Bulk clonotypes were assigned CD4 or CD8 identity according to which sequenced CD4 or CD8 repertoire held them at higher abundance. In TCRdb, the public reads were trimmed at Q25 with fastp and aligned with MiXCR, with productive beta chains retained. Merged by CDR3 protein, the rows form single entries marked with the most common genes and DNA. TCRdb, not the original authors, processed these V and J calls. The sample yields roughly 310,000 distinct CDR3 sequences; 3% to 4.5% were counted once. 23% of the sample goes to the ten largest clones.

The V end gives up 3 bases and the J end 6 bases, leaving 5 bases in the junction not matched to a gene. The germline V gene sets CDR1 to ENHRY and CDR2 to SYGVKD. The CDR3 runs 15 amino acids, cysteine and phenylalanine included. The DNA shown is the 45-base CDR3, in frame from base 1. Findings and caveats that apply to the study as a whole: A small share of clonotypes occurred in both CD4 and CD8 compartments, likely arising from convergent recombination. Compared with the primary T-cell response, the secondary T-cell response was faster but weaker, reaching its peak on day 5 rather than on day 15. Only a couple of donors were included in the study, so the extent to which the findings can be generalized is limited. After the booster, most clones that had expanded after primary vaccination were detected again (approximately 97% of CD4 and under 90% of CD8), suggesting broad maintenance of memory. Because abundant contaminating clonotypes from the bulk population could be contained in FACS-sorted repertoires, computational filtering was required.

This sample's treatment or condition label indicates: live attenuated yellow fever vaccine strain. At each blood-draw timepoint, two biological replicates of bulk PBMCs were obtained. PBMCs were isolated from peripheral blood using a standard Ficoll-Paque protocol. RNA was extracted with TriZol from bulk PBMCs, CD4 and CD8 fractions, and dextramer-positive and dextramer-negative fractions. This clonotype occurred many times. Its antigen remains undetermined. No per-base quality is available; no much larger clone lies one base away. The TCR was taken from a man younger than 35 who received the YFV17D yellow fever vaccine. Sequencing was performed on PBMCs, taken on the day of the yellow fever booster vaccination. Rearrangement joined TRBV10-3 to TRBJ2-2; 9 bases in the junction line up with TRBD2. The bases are TGTGCCATCAGTGATAAGCGGGGGGACCCCGGGGAGCTGTTTTTT. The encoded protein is CAISDKRGDPGELFF.